This TCR beta chain stems from a study of cytomegalovirus exposure and HLA in healthy donors. Study-wide findings and caveats: TRBV6-2, TRBV6-3 and some other V segments were excluded as indistinguishable. An analysis that was carried out later associated fewer than 20,000 TCR beta sequences with HLA alleles at 0.05 false discovery rate.

It was with 60 Vbeta and 13 Jbeta primers that the PCR ran. The table came from immunoSEQ multiplex PCR; TCRdb's copy has only in-frame clones and leaves some out. This sample carries approximately 97,000 clones, around 80% of them seen once, and the ten largest clones take approximately 5.4%. The CDR3 has 16 residues. V was shortened by 1 base and J by 0 bases, with 7 bases between the two germline ends. The germline V gene encodes CDR1 LNHDA and CDR2 SQIVND (reference sequence). With regard to this clone: Its cognate antigen is unknown.

Sequencing was carried out using PBMCs. This TCR was recovered from a man aged 40-55 years in good health and CMV-seropositive. The rearrangement joins TRBV19 to TRBJ1-6; a possible D gene is TRBD1 (5 bases). The CDR3 region is CASSIGGSSYNSPLHF. The DNA of the CDR3 is TGTGCCAGTAGTATAGGGGGCAGCTCCTATAATTCACCCCTCCACTTT.